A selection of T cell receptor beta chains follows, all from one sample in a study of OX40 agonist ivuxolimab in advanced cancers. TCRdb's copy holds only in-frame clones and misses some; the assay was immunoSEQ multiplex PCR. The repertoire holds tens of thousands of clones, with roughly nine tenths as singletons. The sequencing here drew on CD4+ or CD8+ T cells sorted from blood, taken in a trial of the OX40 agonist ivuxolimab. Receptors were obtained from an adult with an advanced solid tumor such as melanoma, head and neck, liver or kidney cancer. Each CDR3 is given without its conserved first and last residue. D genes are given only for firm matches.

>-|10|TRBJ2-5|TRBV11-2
ASSFNQETQY
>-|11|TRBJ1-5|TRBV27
ASSLAGNQPQH
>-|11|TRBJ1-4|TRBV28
ASSFRPDEKLF
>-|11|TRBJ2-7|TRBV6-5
ASSYTSGIEQY
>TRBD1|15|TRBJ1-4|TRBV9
ASSARTGAKKNEKLF
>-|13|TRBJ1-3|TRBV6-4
ASSAPGSSGNTIY
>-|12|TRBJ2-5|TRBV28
ASSTFREGETQY
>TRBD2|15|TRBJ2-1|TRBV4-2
ASSQDLPSGRAREQF
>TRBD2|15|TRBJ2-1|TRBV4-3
ASSRGLAGGYHNEQF
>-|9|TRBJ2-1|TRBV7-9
ASSLFNEQF
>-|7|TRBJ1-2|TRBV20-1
SAPGGYT
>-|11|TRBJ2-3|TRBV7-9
ASASGGKDTQY
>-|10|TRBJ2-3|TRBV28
ASSLDTDTQY
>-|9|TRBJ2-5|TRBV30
AWALPETQY
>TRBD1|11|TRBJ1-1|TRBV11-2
ASSLGQKLEAF
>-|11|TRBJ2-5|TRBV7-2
ASSLAPWETQY
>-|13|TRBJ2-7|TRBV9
ASSPMGEATYEQY
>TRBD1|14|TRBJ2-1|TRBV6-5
ASSYPGTGAYNEQF
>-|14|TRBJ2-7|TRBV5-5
ASSLARVQGLYEQY
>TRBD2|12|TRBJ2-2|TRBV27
ASSLFRGAGELF
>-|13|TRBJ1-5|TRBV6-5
ASRERTQFGSAQH